Presented here are 23 T cell receptor beta chains from one specimen sequenced in a study of Graves' ophthalmopathy and Graves' hyperthyroidism. For repertoire sequencing, the TCR beta CDR3 regions were amplified from RNA transcripts. The first-round RT-PCR employed HTBI primers together with the Qiagen OneStep RT-PCR kit. A multiplex PCR was then performed as the second round. Via MiXCR, TCRdb re-called the multiplex PCR reads, giving one row per CDR3 protein. The data contain roughly 400,000 distinct CDR3 sequences, about a sixth of them singletons. Sequenced: peripheral blood. These receptors were collected from an adult woman with stable Graves' hyperthyroidism.

The V and J genes are TRBV4-3 and TRBJ2-7, with no clear D. CDR3 length: 17 residues. V lost 0 bases to trimming and J lost 0 bases, with 15 bases between them. Germline CDR1 and CDR2: LGHNA and YSLEER. CDR3 DNA sequence: TGCGCCAGCAGCCAAGATATTCTGTCTATCGCCTCCTACGAGCAGTACTTC. Residues: CASSQDILSIASYEQYF.

This clonotype was observed at least ten times. The chain employs TRBV28 and TRBJ2-5; TRBD1 matches 8 bases. This CDR3 contains 12 residues. Per the germline V gene, CDR1 is MDHEN and CDR2 is SYDVKM. Trimming at V came to 8 bases and at J to 5 bases, leaving 4 bases not matched to a gene. DNA for the CDR3: TGTGCCAGCGGCAGGGGGCAGGAGACCCAGTACTTC. Translated: CASGRGQETQYF.

This clonotype appeared many times. This chain joins TRBV6-5 and TRBJ2-5, with 8 bases lining up with TRBD2. The V and J ends lost 2 bases and 4 bases, in that order; junction bases with no gene match: 3. CDR3 length: 14 residues. Germline V gene sequence: CDR1 MNHEY, CDR2 SVGAGI. The chain's CDR3 is CASSYLLAGETQYF. CDR3 DNA sequence: TGTGCCAGCAGTTACCTTCTAGCGGGAGAGACCCAGTACTTC.

This chain uses TRBV10-2 with TRBJ2-7; D is undetermined. This CDR3 comprises 13 residues. Looked up from germline, CDR1 is WSHSY and CDR2 is SAAADI. V was cut by 7 bases and J by 5 bases, with 15 bases left in between. CDR3 nucleotide sequence: TGCGCCAGCACCCCGGCGCGACGAGACGAGCAGTACTTC. This sequence encodes CASTPARRDEQYF.

This clonotype was detected ten times or more. The chain is built from TRBV4-1 and TRBJ2-5, with D possibly matching TRBD1 (6 bases). Germline V gene sequence: CDR1 MGHRA, CDR2 YSYEKL. Trimming shortened V by 0 bases and J by 0 bases, and 8 bases separated the two germline ends. This CDR3 contains 15 residues. The CDR3 region is CASSQERGNQETQYF. The CDR3 DNA reads TGCGCCAGCAGCCAAGAGAGGGGGAACCAAGAGACCCAGTACTTC.

The V call is TRBV6-1, the J call TRBJ2-7; a possible D gene is TRBD2 (6 bases). The CDR3 extends over 13 amino acids. Trimming removed 6 bases from V and 4 bases from J, with 13 bases in between. CDR1 is MNHNS and CDR2 is SASEGT in the germline V gene. The CDR3 sequence is CASRDGGGYEQYF. CDR3 DNA: TGTGCCAGCAGGGACGGTGGGGGGTACGAGCAGTACTTC.

This clonotype was seen ten or more times. V gene TRBV2 combines with J gene TRBJ1-1, with D perhaps TRBD1 (5 bases). Germline-derived CDR1 and CDR2 are SNHLY and FYNNEI. There are 13 residues in the CDR3. Trimming took off 6 bases at V and 5 bases at J, with 13 bases between the two ends. CDR3 nucleotides: TGTGCCAGCAGGACCCAGGGAATGACTGAAGCTTTCTTT. Protein product: CASRTQGMTEAFF.

This clonotype occurred many times. The rearrangement uses TRBV11-3 and TRBJ2-6; TRBD1 aligns across 11 bases. The CDR3 extends over 19 amino acids. Trimming took 7 bases from V and 0 from J; bases not matched to a gene: 11. Germline CDR1 and CDR2: SGHNT and YENEEA. DNA of the CDR3: TGTGCCAGCAACCTTGGACAGGGGGCGTGGGGCTCTGGGGCCAACGTCCTGACTTTC. Residues: CASNLGQGAWGSGANVLTF. The variable domain in full, completed from reference TRBV11-3 and TRBJ2-6, reads EAGVVQSPRYKIIEKKQPVAFWCNPISGHNTLYWYLQNLGQGPELLIRYENEEAVDDSQLPKDRFSAERLKGVDSTLKIQPAELGDSAVYLCASNLGQGAWGSGANVLTFGAGSRLTVL.

The chain combines TRBV30 with TRBJ2-5; D perhaps matches TRBD2 (5 bases). The CDR3 is made up of 14 amino acids. V was pared by 2 bases and J by 5 bases, with 15 bases between. CDR1 is GTSNPN and CDR2 is SVGIG in the germline V gene (reference sequence). This CDR3 reads CAWSQAELTETQYF. The CDR3 nucleotides read TGTGCCTGGAGTCAAGCGGAGTTGACGGAGACCCAGTACTTC. Drawing the rest from reference TRBV30 and TRBJ2-5, the complete variable domain is SQTIHQWPATLVQPVGSPLSLECTVEGTSNPNLYWYRQAAGRGLQLLFYSVGIGQISSEVPQNLSASRPQDRQFILSSKKLLLSDSGFYLCAWSQAELTETQYFGPGTRLLVL.

The sample holds many counts of this clonotype. The V call is TRBV7-3, the J call TRBJ2-2; D is unresolved. This CDR3 has 13 residues. The germline CDR1 and CDR2 sequences are SGHTA and FQGTGA. Between the trimmed V and J ends, which lost 5 bases and 4 bases, there was a span of 8 bases. CDR3: CASSPMGTGELFF. The CDR3 nucleotides are TGTGCCAGCAGCCCGATGGGCACCGGGGAGCTGTTTTTT.

This clonotype was picked up many times. The V call is TRBV11-2, the J call TRBJ1-1; no firm D call. Per the germline V gene, CDR1 is SGHAT and CDR2 is FQNNGV. Deletions cut 2 bases from V and 8 bases from J, with 12 bases between. This CDR3 has 13 residues. The CDR3, as DNA: TGTGCCAGCAGCTTATCAGAGCGCTTGGAAGCTTTCTTT. Protein product: CASSLSERLEAFF.

In this sample, this clonotype turned up many times. The chain employs TRBV6-1 and TRBJ2-2; maybe TRBD2 (5 bases). Germline V gene lookup returns CDR1 MNHNS and CDR2 SASEGT. The CDR3 has 14 amino acids. Trimming took off 6 bases at V and 1 base at J, with 9 bases between the two ends. CDR3 DNA sequence: TGTGCCAGCAGCCACGGGGTGAACACCGGGGAGCTGTTTTTT. The encoded protein is CASSHGVNTGELFF.

This clonotype showed up many times. The chain combines TRBV29-1 with TRBJ1-1; 9 nucleotides line up with TRBD1. CDR1 and CDR2 (germline): SQVTM, ANQGSEA. The CDR3 consists of 15 residues. Trimming at V came to 4 bases and at J to 1 base, leaving 7 bases not matched to a gene. CDR3 sequence (DNA): TGCAGCGTTGCGACGCCGGGACAGGGGAACACTGAAGCTTTCTTT. This encodes CSVATPGQGNTEAFF.

Comment on this clonotype: This clone may be a read error of a much larger clone one base away. The V and J genes are TRBV15 and TRBJ2-7; 10 positions agree with TRBD1. This CDR3 contains 16 residues. Germline CDR1 reads LNHNV; CDR2 reads YYDKDF (reference sequence). V lost 2 bases and J lost 5; bases outside the gene matches: 9. The chain's CDR3 is CATSRPGTGEKDEQYF. In nucleotides, the CDR3 is TGTGCCACCAGCAGACCCGGGACAGGGGAAAAGGACGAGCAGTACTTC.

This clonotype was found many times. The V and J genes are TRBV20-1 and TRBJ1-1; maybe TRBD1 (5 bases). This CDR3 region has 10 residues. The germline CDR1 and CDR2 sequences are DFQATT and SNEGSKA (reference sequence). V was trimmed by 6 bases and J by 9 bases, leaving 11 bases between them. CDR3: CSARDVKAFF. DNA for the CDR3: TGCAGTGCCAGGGACGTTAAAGCTTTCTTT.

This clonotype has a count of ten or more. The chain uses TRBV20-1 and TRBJ2-7; 14 bases fit TRBD2. Germline CDR1 is DFQATT and CDR2 is SNEGSKA (reference sequence). The CDR3 loop spans 15 amino acids. The ends lost 4 bases at V and 3 bases at J; junction bases unmatched: 5. The CDR3 sequence is CSATPGTSGSYEQYF. In DNA form, the CDR3 reads TGCAGTGCTACACCAGGGACTAGCGGGAGCTACGAGCAGTACTTC.

Turning to this clonotype: The CDR3 ends on some other residue instead of the conserved phenylalanine or tryptophan, so this is likely a read error. In nucleotides, the CDR3 is TGTGCCAGTAGCCCGAGGACGGGCTCTGGAAATCAGCCCCAGCATTTG. Amino acid sequence: CASSPRTGSGNQPQHL. This chain uses TRBV19 with TRBJ1-5; no clear D. CDR3 length: 16 residues. Germline V gives CDR1 LNHDA, CDR2 SQIVND (reference sequence). The V gene lost 6 bases and the J gene lost 4 bases, with 19 bases spanning the gap.

This clonotype was counted ten times or more. V is TRBV18 and J is TRBJ1-2; 10 positions agree with TRBD1. Unmatched junction bases numbered 9, after V lost 3 bases and J lost 8 bases. The V gene's germline CDR1 is KGHSH and CDR2 LQKENI. This CDR3 comprises 15 residues. CDR3 sequence (DNA): TGTGCCAGCTCACCTCCGGGACAGGGGTTGGGCGGCTACACCTTC. Protein product: CASSPPGQGLGGYTF.

This clonotype was counted at least ten times. This rearrangement joins TRBV12-3 or TRBV12-4 to TRBJ2-4; tentative D call: TRBD1 (5 bases). CDR3 length equals 11 residues. V was pared by 6 bases and J by 8 bases, with 8 bases between. The CDR3 DNA follows: TGTGCCAGCAGCAGGGCGGACATTCAGTACTTC. This sequence encodes CASSRADIQYF.

The rearrangement uses TRBV27 and TRBJ2-7; D is possibly TRBD1 (6 bases). Deletions cut 2 bases from V and 5 bases from J, with 16 bases between. CDR1 and CDR2 from the germline V gene are MNHEY and SMNVEV (reference sequence). The CDR3 consists of 15 residues. The CDR3 loop is CASSLRQGQSHEQYF. In DNA, the CDR3 is TGTGCCAGCAGTTTACGGCAGGGGCAATCCCACGAGCAGTACTTC.

The chain links TRBV12-3 or TRBV12-4 to TRBJ2-7; 8 bases match TRBD2. CDR3 length equals 15 residues. V was pared by 3 bases and J by 2 bases, with 6 bases of the junction left unmatched. CDR3 amino acids: CASSFSGIRAYEQYF. DNA of the CDR3: TGTGCCAGCAGTTTTAGCGGGATCAGGGCCTACGAGCAGTACTTC.

This clonotype appeared many times. J is TRBJ2-5 and V is TRBV5-1, with D possibly matching TRBD1 (5 bases). Germline CDR1 SGHRS, CDR2 YFSETQ. The CDR3 has 14 residues. Deletions cut 4 bases from V and 1 base from J, with 11 bases between. CDR3 sequence: CASSLDRSQETQYF. In nucleotides, the CDR3 is TGCGCCAGCAGCCTAGACAGATCCCAAGAGACCCAGTACTTC.

Points on this clonotype: A much larger clonotype is one base distant, so this may be a read error. This rearrangement joins TRBV18 to TRBJ1-1, with 10 positions matching TRBD1. The germline V gene encodes CDR1 KGHSH and CDR2 LQKENI. The CDR3 spans 16 residues. V trimming: 6 bases; J trimming: 0 bases; junction bases outside the gene matches: 7. Written as DNA, the CDR3 is TGTGCCAGCTCGCCCGGGACAGGGGACATGAACACTGAAGCTTTCTTT. Protein product: CASSPGTGDMNTEAFF.